Presented here are 19 T cell receptor beta chains from one specimen sequenced in a study of cytomegalovirus exposure and HLA in healthy donors. The primer mix had 60 Vbeta and 13 Jbeta primers. The data were produced by immunoSEQ multiplex PCR, yet TCRdb's version contains in-frame clones alone and is incomplete. The sample contains around 130,000 clones, 75% to 90% of which appear only once. The sequencing input was PBMCs. These TCRs come from a young man in good health and CMV-seronegative.

The chain employs TRBV7-8 and TRBJ2-1, with a possible D match to TRBD1 (6 bases). Trimming left V 5 bases short and J 8 bases short, with 13 bases between. This CDR3 comprises 13 residues. Per germline, CDR1 SGHVS and CDR2 FQNEAQ. The CDR3 reads CASSLTDSDEQFF. The CDR3 DNA sequence: TGTGCCAGCAGCCTAACGGACAGCGATGAGCAGTTCTTC.

The chain carries TRBV7-9 and TRBJ2-7; 8 nucleotides agree with TRBD1. The CDR3 is 16 amino acids. Unmatched junction bases numbered 10, after V lost 0 bases and J lost 6 bases. Germline V gives CDR1 SEHNR, CDR2 FQNEAQ (reference sequence). The CDR3 loop reads CASSLAPLDRGGEQYF. The CDR3 bases are TGTGCCAGCAGCTTAGCCCCTCTCGACAGGGGAGGCGAGCAGTACTTC.

This chain joins TRBV6-4 and TRBJ1-5; D is unclear. The V and J ends lost 5 bases and 7 bases respectively, with 15 bases between them. The germline CDR1 and CDR2 sequences are MRHNA and SNTAGT. The CDR3 has 14 residues. The CDR3 DNA reads as TGTGCCAGCAGTCCTGAGGTCCCCGGGCAGCCCCAGCATTTT. Amino acids: CASSPEVPGQPQHF.

The sample holds a few counts of this clone. The CDR3 coding sequence is TGTGCCAGCAGCTTGGGGACAGGGGTTCAAGAGACCCAGTACTTC. As protein: CASSLGTGVQETQYF. V and J are TRBV11-3 and TRBJ2-5, with TRBD1 matching 10 bases. With V trimmed by 3 bases and J by 2 bases, 3 bases remained unmatched. The CDR3 totals 15 residues. Germline loops: CDR1 SGHNT, CDR2 YENEEA.

V usage is TRBV27 and J usage is TRBJ2-1; 7 bases match TRBD1. The CDR3 totals 17 residues. V lost 0 bases to trimming and J lost 0 bases; unmatched junction nucleotides: 5. Germline V gene lookup returns CDR1 MNHEY and CDR2 SMNVEV (reference sequence). The CDR3 sequence: CASSLSPTGPSYNEQFF. CDR3 DNA sequence: TGTGCCAGCAGTTTATCACCGACAGGGCCCTCCTACAATGAGCAGTTCTTC.

The chain has TRBV5-1 and TRBJ2-7; TRBD2 matches 8 bases. The CDR3 sequence is 18 residues long. The V gene end was trimmed by 4 bases and the J gene end by 0 bases; junction bases not matched to a gene: 15. The germline gives CDR1 SGHRS, CDR2 YFSETQ. The CDR3 protein is CASSPKPSGGAFSYEQYF. The DNA of the CDR3 is TGCGCCAGCAGCCCAAAGCCATCGGGGGGGGCATTCTCCTACGAGCAGTACTTC.

This chain links TRBV13 with TRBJ2-1; TRBD1 might be the D (5 bases). CDR3 length equals 17 residues. Germline V gene sequence: CDR1 PRHDT, CDR2 FYEKMQ (reference sequence). V was clipped by 5 bases and J by 0 bases, with 17 bases between them. CDR3 nucleotides: TGTGCCAGCAGCACCGTTCAGGGTCCGCACTCCTACAATGAGCAGTTCTTC. This sequence encodes CASSTVQGPHSYNEQFF.

The chain joins TRBV5-1 to TRBJ2-5; 10 bases line up with TRBD1. The closer fit of TRBJ2-7 to the DNA end suggests the J call may be wrong. CDR3 length: 14 residues. Germline CDR1 reads SGHRS; CDR2 reads YFSETQ. The CDR3 region has the DNA TGCGCCAGCATTTGGGGGACAGGGGTGCACGAGCAGTACTTC. Its translation is CASIWGTGVHEQYF.

V gene TRBV27 combines with J gene TRBJ2-3; D possibly corresponds to TRBD2 (6 bases). The CDR3 is 14 residues long. The ends were cut back, 4 bases at V and 2 bases at J, with 10 bases in the middle. CDR1 is MNHEY and CDR2 is SMNVEV in the germline V gene (reference sequence). This chain's CDR3 is CASSSVADTDTQYF. CDR3 nucleotides: TGTGCCAGCAGTTCCGTAGCGGACACAGATACGCAGTATTTT.

This chain links TRBV19 with TRBJ1-2; D perhaps matches TRBD1 (6 bases). V dropped 7 bases and J dropped 0 bases, with 15 bases sitting between them. Germline V gene lookup returns CDR1 LNHDA and CDR2 SQIVND (reference sequence). This CDR3 has 15 residues. The CDR3 loop is CASTTGTRTNYGYTF. CDR3 DNA: TGTGCCAGTACCACCGGGACAAGAACTAACTATGGCTACACCTTC.

This chain connects TRBV7-9 to TRBJ1-2, with D tentatively TRBD1 (5 bases). The CDR3 is made up of 17 amino acids. CDR1 is SEHNR and CDR2 is FQNEAQ in the germline V gene (reference sequence). The ends were cut back, 5 bases at V and 8 bases at J, with 27 bases in the middle. CDR3 region: CASSVYSAGVYIGGYTF. For the CDR3, the DNA is TGTGCCAGCAGCGTATACAGCGCGGGGGTTTATATCGGAGGCTACACCTTC. Full variable domain (outside the CDR3, taken from reference TRBV7-9 and TRBJ1-2): DTGVSQNPRHKITKRGQNVTFRCDPISEHNRLYWYRQTLGQGPEFLTYFQNEAQLEKSRLLSDRFSAERPKGSFSTLEIQRTEQGDSAMYLCASSVYSAGVYIGGYTFGSGTRLTVV.

This chain links TRBV5-4 with TRBJ1-5; TRBD1 matches 10 bases. The germline V gene has CDR1 SGHNT and CDR2 YYREEE (reference sequence). Trimming took 2 bases from V and 6 from J; bases not matched to a gene: 5. CDR3 length: 15 amino acids. The CDR3 nucleotides are TGTGCCAGCAGCTTAGACAGGGGGCAGGGTCAGCCCCAGCATTTT. The encoded protein is CASSLDRGQGQPQHF. The whole variable domain, filled in from reference TRBV5-4 and TRBJ1-5, reads ETGVTQSPTHLIKTRGQQVTLRCSSQSGHNTVSWYQQALGQGPQFIFQYYREEENGRGNFPPRFSGLQFPNYSSELNVNALELDDSALYLCASSLDRGQGQPQHFGDGTRLSIL.

This chain links TRBV27 with TRBJ2-3; TRBD2 might be the D (6 bases). This CDR3 region has 13 residues. V was shortened by 6 bases and J by 14 bases, with 21 bases between the two germline ends. Germline V gene sequence: CDR1 MNHEY, CDR2 SMNVEV (reference sequence). CDR3: CASRTGTLNNPYF. For the CDR3, the DNA is TGTGCCAGCAGGACCGGGACTTTAAATAATCCGTATTTT.

The chain employs TRBV27 and TRBJ1-2; D may be TRBD1 (5 bases). CDR1 and CDR2 from the germline V gene are MNHEY and SMNVEV (reference sequence). The CDR3 runs to 14 residues. Trimming took off 7 bases at V and 3 bases at J, with 15 bases between the two ends. CDR3 DNA sequence: TGTGCCAGCACGTCTCTATGGGGGGACTATGGCTACACCTTC. As protein: CASTSLWGDYGYTF.

The J gene is TRBJ1-1, the V gene TRBV19; no definite D call. V was cut by 5 bases and J by 4 bases, with 14 bases left in between. The CDR3 length is 14 residues. CDR1 is LNHDA, CDR2 SQIVND, per germline (reference sequence). The CDR3 reads CASSSRSLVTEAFF. CDR3 sequence (DNA): TGTGCCAGTAGTTCTCGGAGTTTAGTCACTGAAGCTTTCTTT.

This clone has only one observation. This chain connects TRBV7-2 to TRBJ1-1; D unclear. Germline lookup yields CDR1 SGHTA and CDR2 FQGNSA. This CDR3 has 16 residues. V gave up 1 base and J gave up 0 bases, with 12 bases separating them. In DNA, the CDR3 is TGTGCCAGCAGCTTAGTCGTGGCAAGTATGAACACTGAAGCTTTCTTT. Its protein is CASSLVVASMNTEAFF.

Only one count was recorded for this clone. This chain joins TRBV19 and TRBJ2-1, with TRBD1 as a possible D gene (5 bases). Between the trimmed V and J ends, which lost 5 bases and 7 bases, there was a span of 12 bases. The CDR3 spans 13 residues. CDR1 and CDR2 (germline): LNHDA, SQIVND (reference sequence). CDR3 nucleotides: TGTGCCAGTAGTCTGGGGCGAAGGAATGAGCAGTTCTTC. Its translation is CASSLGRRNEQFF.

The chain is built from TRBV5-5 and TRBJ1-1; no reliable D call. The V end was cut by 2 bases, the J end by 10 bases, with 15 bases between. Germline V CDR1 and CDR2: SGHKS, YYEKEE (reference sequence). This CDR3 is built from 13 residues. The CDR3 DNA sequence: TGTGCCAGCAGCTTCGTCCCGGGTGATTTAGCTTTCTTT. It is translated as CASSFVPGDLAFF.

The rearrangement uses TRBV27 and TRBJ2-1; 9 positions match TRBD2. Unmatched junction bases numbered 2, after V lost 0 bases and J lost 2 bases. This CDR3 comprises 16 residues. In germline, CDR1 is MNHEY, CDR2 SMNVEV (reference sequence). The CDR3 DNA reads TGTGCCAGCAGTTTATCTAGCGGGAGCCCCTACAATGAGCAGTTCTTC. It specifies CASSLSSGSPYNEQFF.